Below, 32 T cell receptor beta chains from the same sample are listed, as sequenced in a study of PD-1 blockade in classical Hodgkin lymphoma. The assay was immunoSEQ multiplex PCR, and TCRdb's table has in-frame clones only and misses some. Of approximately 25,000 clones listed, less than 95% were seen once; the top ten hold about 0.54%. The sample's time point: newly diagnosed, previously untreated cHL patient sample. It was by magnetic negative selection that CD4+ T cells were purified from thawed PBMCs. The sequencing sample was made of CD4+ T cells from blood. The receptor set was obtained from a human donor with classical Hodgkin lymphoma.

The rearrangement uses TRBV9 and TRBJ2-3; maybe TRBD2 (7 bases). Germline CDR1 is SGDLS and CDR2 is YYNGEE. Trimming left V 0 bases short and J 2 bases short, with 16 bases between. CDR3 length: 17 amino acids. CDR3 bases: TGTGCCAGCAGCGTAGCGGGGGGCACCCCATACACAGATACGCAGTATTTT. This sequence encodes CASSVAGGTPYTDTQYF.

This sequence joins TRBV29-1 and TRBJ1-4; tentative D call: TRBD1 (5 bases). Trimming stripped 5 bases from V and 0 bases from J, with 10 bases between. CDR1 and CDR2 from the germline V gene are SQVTM and ANQGSEA. The CDR3 totals 14 residues. The CDR3 region has the DNA TGCAGCGTTCTTGGGGGGGCAACTAATGAAAAACTGTTTTTT. This sequence encodes CSVLGGATNEKLFF.

This clone was recorded once. The V call is TRBV11-2, the J call TRBJ1-1; D is unclear. The length of the CDR3 is 14 residues. The germline CDR1 and CDR2 sequences are SGHAT and FQNNGV. Trimming shortened V by 1 base and J by 2 bases, and 8 bases separated the two germline ends. CDR3 sequence (DNA): TGTGCCAGCAGCTTAGCCGGAAGAAACACTGAAGCTTTCTTT. Its translation: CASSLAGRNTEAFF.

In DNA, the CDR3 is TGCACCAGCAGCCAAGATAGCCGGGACCAAGCTGCCGGGGAGCTGTTTTTT. It is translated as CTSSQDSRDQAAGELFF. The chain uses TRBV1 and TRBJ2-2. TRBV1 is deemed a pseudogene. The CDR3 has 17 residues.

The rearrangement joins TRBV2 to TRBJ2-7, with D possibly TRBD1 on 5 matching bases. Germline assignment: CDR1 SNHLY and CDR2 FYNNEI. The V end was cut by 7 bases, the J end by 0 bases, with 13 bases between. This CDR3 has 14 residues. This chain's CDR3 is CASMADRPSYEQYF. CDR3 DNA sequence: TGTGCCAGCATGGCCGACAGACCCTCCTACGAGCAGTACTTC.

The chain is built from TRBV10-3 and TRBJ1-2; D is perhaps TRBD1 (6 bases). The V end lost 11 bases, the J end lost 4 bases, and 20 bases lay between the germline ends. Germline V gene data show CDR1 as ENHRY and CDR2 as SYGVKD. CDR3 size: 14 residues. CDR3 DNA: TGTGCCGTAGGTGGATCAGGGGACACCTATGGCTACACCTTC. This translates into CAVGGSGDTYGYTF.

This clone showed up just once. V and J are TRBV9 and TRBJ2-7; D might be TRBD1 (6 bases). The ends were cut back, 4 bases at V and 4 bases at J, with 18 bases in the middle. Germline V gene sequence: CDR1 SGDLS, CDR2 YYNGEE. CDR3 length: 15 residues. The CDR3 sequence: CASSSRGGPIYEQYF. The CDR3 DNA follows: TGTGCCAGCAGCTCCCGAGGGGGACCAATATACGAGCAGTACTTC.

The chain links TRBV18 to TRBJ2-7, with 7 positions matching TRBD1. Germline V gene data show CDR1 as KGHSH and CDR2 as LQKENI. CDR3 length: 15 residues. V trimming: 4 bases; J trimming: 0 bases; junction bases outside the gene matches: 6. CDR3 residues: CASSRDSLASYEQYF. CDR3 nucleotide sequence: TGTGCCAGCTCACGGGACAGCCTTGCCTCCTACGAGCAGTACTTC.

The gene calls are TRBV4-1 and TRBJ1-2; no reliable D call. The CDR3 is made up of 12 amino acids. The V end lost 0 bases, the J end lost 4 bases, and 3 bases lay between the germline ends. Germline values: CDR1 MGHRA, CDR2 YSYEKL. The CDR3 nucleotides read TGCGCCAGCAGCCAAGATGGCTATGGCTACACCTTC. As protein: CASSQDGYGYTF.

This sequence joins TRBV9 and TRBJ2-5, with D tentatively TRBD2 (6 bases). Trimming removed 3 bases at V and 2 bases at J, with 8 bases between. Germline CDR1 and CDR2: SGDLS and YYNGEE. The CDR3 is made up of 13 amino acids. CDR3 DNA sequence: TGTGCCAGCAGCGCTGGGGGGCAAGAGACCCAGTACTTC. Amino acids: CASSAGGQETQYF. Together with reference TRBV9 and TRBJ2-5, the CDR3 gives the full variable domain: DSGVTQTPKHLITATGQRVTLRCSPRSGDLSVYWYQQSLDQGLQFLIQYYNGEERAKGNILERFSAQQFPDLHSELNLSSLELGDSALYFCASSAGGQETQYFGPGTRLLVL.

This clone was recorded a few times. This chain links TRBV6-5 with TRBJ1-2; no reliable D call. This CDR3 region has 13 residues. V shed 6 bases and J shed 1 base, with 9 bases lying between them. Germline-derived CDR1 and CDR2 are MNHEY and SVGAGI. The CDR3 protein is CASSLQINYGYTF. The CDR3 bases are TGTGCCAGCAGCTTACAGATTAACTATGGCTACACCTTC.

The V and J genes are TRBV18 and TRBJ2-2, with TRBD1 as a possible D gene (6 bases). This CDR3 region has 14 residues. The V gene's germline CDR1 is KGHSH and CDR2 LQKENI. Trimming removed 3 bases at V and 1 base at J, with 6 bases between. The CDR3 loop is CASSPGQNTGELFF. The CDR3 DNA reads as TGTGCCAGCTCACCGGGACAGAACACCGGGGAGCTGTTTTTT.

CDR3 loop: CASSLGLGRTDTQYF. DNA of the CDR3: TGTGCCAGCAGCTTAGGCCTGGGCCGCACAGATACGCAGTATTTT. J is TRBJ2-3 and V is TRBV7-7; D remains ambiguous. CDR3 length: 15 residues. Germline CDR1 SSHAT, CDR2 FNYEAQ (reference sequence). Trimming removed 1 base from V and 1 base from J, with 9 bases in between.

The chain carries TRBV7-2 and TRBJ1-3; 8 bases align to TRBD1. The CDR3 has 15 residues. V trimming: 5 bases; J trimming: 2 bases; junction bases outside the gene matches: 5. Germline CDR1 SGHTA, CDR2 FQGNSA. CDR3 sequence reads: CASSQQGAAGNTIYF. The CDR3 bases are TGTGCCAGCAGCCAGCAGGGGGCAGCTGGAAACACCATATATTTT.

This chain connects TRBV7-3 to TRBJ1-3, with D uncertain. This CDR3 region has 15 residues. Germline V lookup: CDR1 SGHTA, CDR2 FQGTGA. V dropped 2 bases and J dropped 2 bases, with 10 bases sitting between them. The DNA of the CDR3 is TGTGCCAGCAGCTTACGTGGGCATACTGGAAACACCATATATTTT. Its protein is CASSLRGHTGNTIYF.

V and J are TRBV5-6 and TRBJ2-7, with 9 positions matching TRBD1. The CDR3 extends over 15 amino acids. J gave up 5 bases and V 1 base, and 7 bases lay outside the gene matches. Germline-derived CDR1 and CDR2 are SGHDT and YYEEEE. The CDR3 protein is CASSLLQGALDEQYF. The CDR3 DNA reads as TGTGCCAGCAGCTTGTTACAGGGGGCTCTCGACGAGCAGTACTTC.

The rearrangement uses TRBV5-1 and TRBJ2-3, with TRBD2 as a possible D gene (5 bases). The CDR3 loop spans 14 amino acids. Germline V gene sequence: CDR1 SGHRS, CDR2 YFSETQ. V lost 4 bases and J 6 bases, leaving 15 bases between the germline ends. The CDR3 bases are TGCGCCAGCAGCCCTGGACTCGACGCGGATACGCAGTATTTT. This encodes CASSPGLDADTQYF. The full variable domain, rest sourced from reference TRBV5-1 and TRBJ2-3, is KAGVTQTPRYLIKTRGQQVTLSCSPISGHRSVSWYQQTPGQGLQFLFEYFSETQRNKGNFPGRFSGRQFSNSRSEMNVSTLELGDSALYLCASSPGLDADTQYFGPGTRLTVL.

The V gene is TRBV20-1, the J gene TRBJ2-5; D unclear. Germline assignment: CDR1 DFQATT and CDR2 SNEGSKA (reference sequence). With 1 base removed from V and 5 bases from J, the gap between germline ends came to 5 bases. The CDR3 has 11 residues. CDR3 sequence (DNA): TGCAGTGCTAGAGGCCAGGAGACCCAGTACTTC. It is translated as CSARGQETQYF.

This clone was recorded only once. The chain carries TRBV18 and TRBJ1-4; D gene unclear. V was shortened by 3 bases and J by 7 bases, with 3 bases between the two germline ends. Germline V CDR1 and CDR2: KGHSH, LQKENI. CDR3 length: 11 amino acids. The CDR3 reads CASSPSEKLFF. CDR3 bases: TGTGCCAGCTCACCTAGTGAAAAACTGTTTTTT.

The V gene is TRBV6-5, the J gene TRBJ1-2; 9 positions match TRBD1. This CDR3 is built from 14 residues. Germline values: CDR1 MNHEY, CDR2 SVGAGI. V lost 3 bases and J lost 6; bases outside the gene matches: 5. CDR3 nucleotide sequence: TGTGCCAGCAGTTATCGGAGGACAGGGGATGGCTACACCTTC. It encodes CASSYRRTGDGYTF.

This chain connects TRBV7-2 to TRBJ2-1; 8 bases line up with TRBD2. The V segment lost 1 base and the J segment 1 base; nucleotides outside the gene matches: 3. CDR3 length equals 16 residues. Germline CDR1 reads SGHTA; CDR2 reads FQGNSA. This CDR3 reads CASSLVASGSYNEQFF. The CDR3 DNA reads as TGTGCCAGCAGCTTAGTCGCTAGCGGGTCCTACAATGAGCAGTTCTTC.

The chain recombines TRBV4-3 with TRBJ1-1; unclear D gene. Trimming removed 0 bases at V and 1 base at J, with 18 bases between. The CDR3 has 18 amino acids. Germline V lookup: CDR1 LGHNA, CDR2 YSLEER. Written as DNA, the CDR3 is TGCGCCAGCAGCCAAGAAGGCTGGGGTCCGACAAAGAACACTGAAGCTTTCTTT. Protein sequence: CASSQEGWGPTKNTEAFF.

Only one count was recorded for this clone. This chain links TRBV7-9 with TRBJ2-2, with D perhaps being TRBD1 or TRBD2 (5 bases each). Germline CDR1 SEHNR, CDR2 FQNEAQ (reference sequence). The CDR3 is made up of 16 amino acids. The V and J ends lost 5 bases and 11 bases respectively, with 24 bases between them. The DNA of the CDR3 is TGTGCCAGCAGCCGAACCTCCGGGACCCACTCTCCCGAGCTGTTTTTT. Its protein product is CASSRTSGTHSPELFF.

The gene calls are TRBV28 and TRBJ1-4, with a possible D match to TRBD1 (5 bases). CDR3 size: 14 residues. V lost 7 bases and J 5 bases, leaving 14 bases between the germline ends. CDR1 is MDHEN, CDR2 SYDVKM, per germline. The CDR3, as DNA: TGTGCCAGCACCCAACCATGGGGGAATGAAAAACTGTTTTTT. This encodes CASTQPWGNEKLFF.

The chain is built from TRBV20-1 and TRBJ1-4; no firm D call. With 0 bases removed from V and 8 bases from J, the gap between germline ends came to 4 bases. Germline V CDR1 and CDR2: DFQATT, SNEGSKA (reference sequence). The CDR3 loop spans 11 amino acids. The CDR3: CSARDWEKLFF. The CDR3 DNA sequence: TGCAGTGCTAGAGATTGGGAAAAACTGTTTTTT.

The CDR3 reads CASSIGQPGELFF. As DNA, the CDR3 is TGCGCCAGCAGCATAGGACAGCCCGGGGAGCTGTTTTTT. The chain has TRBV5-1 and TRBJ2-2; a possible D gene is TRBD1 (6 bases). Trimming took off 4 bases at V and 6 bases at J, with 10 bases between the two ends. The CDR3 sequence is 13 residues long. Germline CDR1 and CDR2: SGHRS and YFSETQ.

This clone came up once. The chain has TRBV6-6 and TRBJ1-4; D is possibly TRBD1 (6 bases). The CDR3 sequence is 13 residues long. Germline CDR1 is MNHNY and CDR2 is SVGAGI (reference sequence). The germline V and J ends were trimmed by 4 bases and 7 bases, with 10 bases remaining between them. The CDR3: CASSSQGGEKLFF. The CDR3 coding sequence is TGTGCCAGCAGTTCACAGGGAGGTGAAAAACTGTTTTTT.

The V call is TRBV29-1, the J call TRBJ2-3; D might be TRBD1 (6 bases). CDR3 length: 13 amino acids. V dropped 4 bases and J dropped 10 bases, with 18 bases sitting between them. CDR1 SQVTM and CDR2 ANQGSEA come from the germline V gene. The CDR3 nucleotides read TGCAGCGTTGGGTTGAGGGGGAGAGGGTCGCAGTATTTT. Translated, it gives CSVGLRGRGSQYF.

As DNA, the CDR3 is TGTGCCAGCAACGGACAGGGAACCTACAATGAGCAGTTCTTC. Translating gives CASNGQGTYNEQFF. The chain combines TRBV19 with TRBJ2-1; 8 nucleotides agree with TRBD1. There are 14 residues in the CDR3. Trimming took 9 bases from V and 2 from J; bases not matched to a gene: 6. Germline-derived CDR1 and CDR2 are LNHDA and SQIVND (reference sequence).

The table lists this clone with a few counts. The rearrangement uses TRBV2 and TRBJ1-6; the D gene is possibly TRBD1 (5 bases). This CDR3 has 11 amino acids. Germline V gives CDR1 SNHLY, CDR2 FYNNEI. The V gene lost 4 bases and the J gene lost 14 bases, with 9 bases spanning the gap. CDR3 region: CASSVRGALHF. CDR3 bases: TGTGCCAGCAGTGTCCGGGGGGCCCTCCACTTT.

The chain joins TRBV7-8 to TRBJ1-5; TRBD1 is a possible D gene (6 bases). The CDR3 is 15 residues long. Germline values: CDR1 SGHVS, CDR2 FQNEAQ. With 1 base removed from V and 5 bases from J, the gap between germline ends came to 12 bases. The CDR3 DNA is TGTGCCAGCAGCTTAGAAGGGGGGGTTCATCAGCCCCAGCATTTT. Protein: CASSLEGGVHQPQHF.

V gene TRBV5-1 combines with J gene TRBJ1-2; D is unclear. From germline, CDR1 is SGHRS and CDR2 YFSETQ. V dropped 0 bases and J dropped 3 bases, with 9 bases sitting between them. This CDR3 contains 14 residues. The CDR3 protein is CASSLDVGYYGYTF. CDR3 in DNA: TGCGCCAGCAGCTTGGATGTAGGGTACTATGGCTACACCTTC.